This TCR beta chain originates from a study of cytomegalovirus exposure and HLA in healthy donors. Profiled with immunoSEQ multiplex PCR; TCRdb holds only in-frame clones, not every one. The sample includes 100,000 to 150,000 clones, around 86% of them seen just once. CDR1 is SNHLY and CDR2 is FYNNEI in the germline V gene. The CDR3 totals 13 residues. V was clipped by 5 bases and J by 5 bases, with 12 bases between them. Sequenced input: PBMCs. This clonotype originated in a woman in her late teens or twenties in good health and CMV-seronegative. The rearrangement joins TRBV2 to TRBJ2-5; D is uncertain. The CDR3 loop reads CASSFSLRETQYF. In nucleotides, the CDR3 is TGTGCCAGCAGTTTTTCGCTCAGGGAGACCCAGTACTTC.